The rows below give T cell receptor beta chains drawn from one sample of a study of immune heterogeneity within non-small cell lung tumors. TCRdb recomputed calls from the multiplex PCR reads with MiXCR, one row per CDR3 protein. Among roughly 10,000 distinct CDR3 sequences listed, more than 25% were seen once. Input material: lung tumor tissue. The receptors here all came from a woman in her fifties or sixties with non-small cell lung cancer. Both conserved end residues are part of each CDR3. D genes are given only for firm matches. Clone size is stated in some rows and not others, as once, few, many or a class when expanded.

>TRBJ1-4|NA|TRBV7-9|NA
TGTGCCAGCAGCTTATCCTTTTCCGGCGGCCCGAATGAAAAACTGTTTTTT
CASSLSFSGGPNEKLFF
>TRBJ2-1|TRBD2|TRBV20-1|NA
TGCAGTGCCTCCTTCGGCGGGAGTGGCGGGGAGCAGTTCTTC
CSASFGGSGGEQFF
>TRBJ2-7|NA|TRBV20-1|once
TGCAGTGCCCCACCGGTTGTGGGACATGGTCCGTCCTACGAGCATTACTTC
CSAPPVVGHGPSYEHYF
>TRBJ2-7|TRBD1|TRBV2|many
TGTGCCAGCAGGGCCGGGACAGCTTACGAGCAGTACTTC
CASRAGTAYEQYF
>TRBJ2-3|TRBD1|TRBV20-1|many
TGCAGTGCTCCAGCTTTAGGGACAGGTCCCACAGATACGCAGTATTTT
CSAPALGTGPTDTQYF
>TRBJ1-4|NA|TRBV20-1|many
TGCAGTGCTAGAGATCAGGGGACGGGTAATGAAAAACTGTTTTTT
CSARDQGTGNEKLFF
>TRBJ1-5|NA|TRBV6-1|medium-sized
TGTGCCAGCAGTGAAGATCCCTCCGGCAATCAGCCCCAGCATTTT
CASSEDPSGNQPQHF
>TRBJ1-1|TRBD1|TRBV18|many
TGTGCCAGCTCACCGACAGGGACTGAAGCTTTCTTT
CASSPTGTEAFF
>TRBJ2-7|NA|TRBV5-1|medium-sized
TGCGCCAGCAGCTTGGTTACAGCGGGTGGGTCCTACGAGCAGTACTTC
CASSLVTAGGSYEQYF
>TRBJ1-5|NA|TRBV30|many
TGTGCCTGGACGGACGATAGCAATCAGCCCCAGCATTTT
CAWTDDSNQPQHF